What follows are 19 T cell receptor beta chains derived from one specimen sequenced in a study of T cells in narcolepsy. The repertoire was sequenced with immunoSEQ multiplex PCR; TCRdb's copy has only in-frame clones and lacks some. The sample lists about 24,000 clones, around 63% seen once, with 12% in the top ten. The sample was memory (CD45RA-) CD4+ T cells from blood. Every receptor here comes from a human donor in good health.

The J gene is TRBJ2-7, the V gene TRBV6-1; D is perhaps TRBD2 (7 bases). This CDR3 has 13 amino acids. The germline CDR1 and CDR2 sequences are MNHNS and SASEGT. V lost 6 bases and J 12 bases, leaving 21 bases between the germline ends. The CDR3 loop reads CASRQQGRGGPYF. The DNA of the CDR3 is TGTGCCAGCAGACAACAGGGACGCGGGGGTCCGTACTTC.

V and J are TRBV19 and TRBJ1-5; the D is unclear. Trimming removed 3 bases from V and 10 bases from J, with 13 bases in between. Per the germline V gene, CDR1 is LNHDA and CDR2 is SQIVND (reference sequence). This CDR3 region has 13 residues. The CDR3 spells CASSIVTSQPQHF. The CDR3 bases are TGTGCCAGTAGTATCGTAACTAGCCAACCCCAGCATTTT.

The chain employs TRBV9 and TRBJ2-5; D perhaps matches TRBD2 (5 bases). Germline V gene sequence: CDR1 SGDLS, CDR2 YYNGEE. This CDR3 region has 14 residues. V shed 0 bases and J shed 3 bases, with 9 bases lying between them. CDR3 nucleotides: TGTGCCAGCAGCGTAGGGGCTAGCAAAGAGACCCAGTACTTC. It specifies CASSVGASKETQYF.

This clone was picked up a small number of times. This CDR3 reads CASSFLSGPNTEAFF. The CDR3 nucleotides read TGTGCCAGCAGCTTCCTCAGCGGCCCCAACACTGAAGCTTTCTTT. The rearrangement links TRBV5-6 to TRBJ1-1; D unresolved. V lost 2 bases and J lost 2, with 13 bases in between. The CDR3 consists of 15 residues. Germline assignment: CDR1 SGHDT and CDR2 YYEEEE. Full variable domain (remainder filled in from reference TRBV5-6 and TRBJ1-1): DAGVTQSPTHLIKTRGQQVTLRCSPKSGHDTVSWYQQALGQGPQFIFQYYEEEERQRGNFPDRFSGHQFPNYSSELNVNALLLGDSALYLCASSFLSGPNTEAFFGQGTRLTVV.

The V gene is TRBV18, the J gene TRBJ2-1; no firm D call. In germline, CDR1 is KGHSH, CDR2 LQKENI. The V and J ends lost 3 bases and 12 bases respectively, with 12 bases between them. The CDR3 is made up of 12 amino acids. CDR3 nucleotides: TGTGCCAGCTCACCCCTGGCCGATATGCAGTTCTTC. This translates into CASSPLADMQFF.

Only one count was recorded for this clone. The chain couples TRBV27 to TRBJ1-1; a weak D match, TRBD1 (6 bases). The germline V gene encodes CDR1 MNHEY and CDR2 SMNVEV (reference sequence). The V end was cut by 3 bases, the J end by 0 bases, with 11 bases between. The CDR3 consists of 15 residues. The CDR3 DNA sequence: TGTGCCAGCAGTTTTAACAGGGCTATGAACACTGAAGCTTTCTTT. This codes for CASSFNRAMNTEAFF.

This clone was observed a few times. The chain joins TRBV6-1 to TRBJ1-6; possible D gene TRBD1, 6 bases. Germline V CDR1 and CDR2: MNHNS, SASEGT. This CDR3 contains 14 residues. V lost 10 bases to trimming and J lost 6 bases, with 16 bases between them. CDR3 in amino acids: CATGAGTSNSPLHF. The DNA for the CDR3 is TGTGCCACCGGAGCCGGGACATCTAATTCACCCCTCCACTTT.

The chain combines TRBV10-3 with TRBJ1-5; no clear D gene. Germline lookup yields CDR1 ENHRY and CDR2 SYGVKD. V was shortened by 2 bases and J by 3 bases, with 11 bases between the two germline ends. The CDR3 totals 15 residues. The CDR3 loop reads CAISEAGSFNQPQHF. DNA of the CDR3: TGTGCCATCAGTGAGGCAGGCAGTTTCAATCAGCCCCAGCATTTT.

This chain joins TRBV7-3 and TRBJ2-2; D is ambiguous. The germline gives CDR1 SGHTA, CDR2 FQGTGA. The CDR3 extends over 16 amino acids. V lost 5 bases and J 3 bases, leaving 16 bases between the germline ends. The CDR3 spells CASSRGAIWDTGELFF. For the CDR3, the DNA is TGTGCCAGCAGCCGCGGAGCAATTTGGGACACCGGGGAGCTGTTTTTT.

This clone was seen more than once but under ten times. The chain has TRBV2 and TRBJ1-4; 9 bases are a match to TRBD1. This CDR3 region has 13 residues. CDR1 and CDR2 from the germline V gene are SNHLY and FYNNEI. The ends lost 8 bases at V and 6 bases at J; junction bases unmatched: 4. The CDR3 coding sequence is TGTGCCAGCGCAGGGACAGGGTATGAAAAACTGTTTTTT. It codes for CASAGTGYEKLFF.

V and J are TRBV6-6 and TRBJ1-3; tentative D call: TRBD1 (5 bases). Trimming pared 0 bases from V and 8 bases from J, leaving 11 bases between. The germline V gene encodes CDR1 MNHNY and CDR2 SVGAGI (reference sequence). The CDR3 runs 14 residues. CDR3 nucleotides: TGTGCCAGCAGTTACTCGGTCTTGGGGCACACCATATATTTT. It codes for CASSYSVLGHTIYF.

The CDR3 loop reads CASSLVAGDRELFF. The CDR3 coding sequence is TGTGCCAGCAGTTTGGTAGCGGGAGATAGGGAGCTGTTTTTT. The V call is TRBV6-1, the J call TRBJ2-2, with 9 bases identical to TRBD2. The CDR3 extends over 14 amino acids. Trimming removed 5 bases from V and 9 bases from J; junction bases left unmatched: 7. Germline CDR1 and CDR2: MNHNS and SASEGT.

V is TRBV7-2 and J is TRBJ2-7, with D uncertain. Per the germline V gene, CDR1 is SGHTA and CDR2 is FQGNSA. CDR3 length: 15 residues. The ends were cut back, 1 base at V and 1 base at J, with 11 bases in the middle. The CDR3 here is CASSLDPASSYEQYF. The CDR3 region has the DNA TGTGCCAGCAGCTTAGATCCGGCCAGTTCCTACGAGCAGTACTTC. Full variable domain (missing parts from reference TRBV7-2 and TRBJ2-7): GAGVSQSPSNKVTEKGKDVELRCDPISGHTALYWYRQSLGQGLEFLIYFQGNSAPDKSGLPSDRFSAERTGGSVSTLTIQRTQQEDSAVYLCASSLDPASSYEQYFGPGTRLTVT.

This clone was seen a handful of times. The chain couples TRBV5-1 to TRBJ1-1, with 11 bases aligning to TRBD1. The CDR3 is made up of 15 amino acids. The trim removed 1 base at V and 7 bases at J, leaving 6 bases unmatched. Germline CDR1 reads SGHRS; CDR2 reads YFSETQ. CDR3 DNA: TGCGCCAGCAGCTTGAGGACAGGGGGCGGCAATGAAGCTTTCTTT. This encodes CASSLRTGGGNEAFF.

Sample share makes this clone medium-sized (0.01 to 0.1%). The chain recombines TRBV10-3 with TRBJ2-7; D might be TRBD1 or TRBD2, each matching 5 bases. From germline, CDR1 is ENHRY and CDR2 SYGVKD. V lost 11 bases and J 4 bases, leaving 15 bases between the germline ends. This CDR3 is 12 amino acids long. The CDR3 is CAAQTEGYEQYF. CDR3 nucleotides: TGTGCCGCTCAGACAGAGGGTTACGAGCAGTACTTC.

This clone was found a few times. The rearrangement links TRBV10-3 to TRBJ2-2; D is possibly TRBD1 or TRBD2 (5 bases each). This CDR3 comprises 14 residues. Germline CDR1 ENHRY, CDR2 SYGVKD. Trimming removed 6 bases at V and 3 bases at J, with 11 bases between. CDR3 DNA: TGTGCCATCAGGAGGGGTTCGGACACCGGGGAGCTGTTTTTT. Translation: CAIRRGSDTGELFF.

The chain's CDR3 is CASTIGRGGSEQFF. CDR3 bases: TGTGCCAGCACCATAGGCCGGGGGGGATCCGAGCAGTTCTTC. The chain is built from TRBV6-6 and TRBJ2-1; 8 nucleotides agree with TRBD2. The CDR3 spans 14 residues. Germline lookup yields CDR1 MNHNY and CDR2 SVGAGI (reference sequence). Germline trimming cut 7 bases from V and 10 bases from J; bases unmatched to any gene: 12.

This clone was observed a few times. CDR3 in DNA: TGTGCCACGACCTTACAGAACACTGAAGCTTTCTTT. Translation gives CATTLQNTEAFF. The rearrangement joins TRBV28 to TRBJ1-1; D uncertain. The CDR3 extends over 12 amino acids. Germline CDR1 reads MDHEN; CDR2 reads SYDVKM. Trimming took off 10 bases at V and 1 base at J, with 10 bases between the two ends.

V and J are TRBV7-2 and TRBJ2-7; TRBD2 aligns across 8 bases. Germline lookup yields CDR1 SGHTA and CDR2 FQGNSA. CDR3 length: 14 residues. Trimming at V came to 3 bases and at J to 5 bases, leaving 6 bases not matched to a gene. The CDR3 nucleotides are TGTGCCAGCAGCTTGGCAGCGGGAGCGAACGAGCAGTACTTC. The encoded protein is CASSLAAGANEQYF.